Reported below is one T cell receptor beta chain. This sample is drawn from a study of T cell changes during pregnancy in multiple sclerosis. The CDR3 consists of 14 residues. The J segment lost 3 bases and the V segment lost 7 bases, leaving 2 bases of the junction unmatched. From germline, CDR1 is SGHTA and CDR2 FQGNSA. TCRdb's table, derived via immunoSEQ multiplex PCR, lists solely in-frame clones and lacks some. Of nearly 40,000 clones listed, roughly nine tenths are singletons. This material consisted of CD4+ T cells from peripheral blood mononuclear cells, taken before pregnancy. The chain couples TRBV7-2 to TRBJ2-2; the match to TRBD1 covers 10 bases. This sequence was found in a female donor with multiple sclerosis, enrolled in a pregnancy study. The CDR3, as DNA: TGTGCCAGCAAGGGACAGGGGCACACCGGGGAGCTGTTTTTT. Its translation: CASKGQGHTGELFF.